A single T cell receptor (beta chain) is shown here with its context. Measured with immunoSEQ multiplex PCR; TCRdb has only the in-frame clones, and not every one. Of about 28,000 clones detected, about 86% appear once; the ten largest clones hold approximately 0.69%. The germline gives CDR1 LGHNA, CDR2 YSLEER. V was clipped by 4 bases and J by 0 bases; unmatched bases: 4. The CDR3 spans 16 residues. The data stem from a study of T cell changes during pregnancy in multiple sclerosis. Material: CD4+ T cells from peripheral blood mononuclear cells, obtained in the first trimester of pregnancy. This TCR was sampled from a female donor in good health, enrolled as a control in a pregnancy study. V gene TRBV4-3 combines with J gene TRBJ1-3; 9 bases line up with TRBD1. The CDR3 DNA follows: TGCGCCAGCAGCCCGGGGACAGGGCGCTCTGGAAACACCATATATTTT. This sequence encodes CASSPGTGRSGNTIYF.